The rows below give T cell receptor beta chains drawn from one sample of a study of cytomegalovirus exposure and HLA in healthy donors. Here immunoSEQ multiplex PCR was the method, and the copy in TCRdb shows in-frame clones only, minus some. The table lists under 130,000 clones, about 79% of them singletons, with about 2.5% in the top ten. Specimen: PBMCs. The receptor source for this set is a man over 45 in good health and CMV-seropositive. The CDR3 runs from the conserved cysteine through the conserved F or W. The order of the fields is clone size, D gene, J gene, V gene, CDR3 protein, CDR3 DNA. D genes are given only for firm matches. Some rows have no size entry. The others give once, few or many, or a class for an expanded clone.

abundance: once; d_gene: TRBD2; j_gene: TRBJ2-2; v_gene: TRBV5-1; CDR3aa: CASSSPRTSGSMNTGELFF; CDR3nt: TGCGCCAGCAGCTCCCCACGGACTAGCGGAAGCATGAACACCGGGGAGCTGTTTTTT
abundance: NA; d_gene: NA; j_gene: TRBJ2-3; v_gene: TRBV9; CDR3aa: CASSSAGGTDTQYF; CDR3nt: TGTGCCAGCAGCTCAGCCGGGGGCACAGATACGCAGTATTTT
abundance: NA; d_gene: TRBD1; j_gene: TRBJ2-5; v_gene: TRBV30; CDR3aa: CAWRQGALETQYF; CDR3nt: TGTGCCTGGCGTCAGGGGGCATTGGAGACCCAGTACTTC
abundance: once; d_gene: NA; j_gene: TRBJ2-3; v_gene: TRBV5-4; CDR3aa: CASSSGQNTDTQYF; CDR3nt: TGTGCCAGCAGCTCCGGACAGAACACAGATACGCAGTATTTT
abundance: NA; d_gene: TRBD1; j_gene: TRBJ2-7; v_gene: TRBV7-8; CDR3aa: CASSSRAQGTYEQYF; CDR3nt: TGCGCCAGCAGCTCTCGCGCACAGGGGACCTACGAGCAGTACTTC
abundance: NA; d_gene: TRBD1; j_gene: TRBJ2-7; v_gene: TRBV11-2; CDR3aa: CASSWGQSRTYEQYF; CDR3nt: TGTGCCAGCAGCTGGGGACAGAGTAGAACCTACGAGCAGTACTTC
abundance: NA; d_gene: NA; j_gene: TRBJ1-3; v_gene: TRBV11-2; CDR3aa: CASSLAGPGNTIYF; CDR3nt: TGTGCCAGCAGCTTAGCAGGGCCGGGAAACACCATATATTTT
abundance: NA; d_gene: TRBD1; j_gene: TRBJ2-7; v_gene: TRBV6-5; CDR3aa: CASSYSPTGFEQYF; CDR3nt: TGTGCCAGCAGTTACTCTCCGACAGGGTTCGAGCAGTACTTC
abundance: NA; d_gene: TRBD1; j_gene: TRBJ1-4; v_gene: TRBV9; CDR3aa: CASSPRGGTGGTVGEKLFF; CDR3nt: TGTGCCAGCAGCCCGAGGGGGGGGACAGGGGGTACGGTCGGTGAAAAACTGTTTTTT
abundance: NA; d_gene: TRBD2; j_gene: TRBJ2-7; v_gene: TRBV6-1; CDR3aa: CASSGPSGGAYEQYF; CDR3nt: TGTGCCAGCAGTGGTCCTAGCGGGGGGGCTTACGAGCAGTACTTC
abundance: NA; d_gene: NA; j_gene: TRBJ1-1; v_gene: TRBV6-6; CDR3aa: CASSTRFAEAFF; CDR3nt: TGTGCCAGCAGCACGCGCTTCGCTGAAGCTTTCTTT
abundance: few; d_gene: NA; j_gene: TRBJ2-7; v_gene: TRBV2; CDR3aa: CASRKTFIYEQYF; CDR3nt: TGTGCCAGTCGAAAGACATTTATCTACGAGCAGTACTTC
abundance: NA; d_gene: NA; j_gene: TRBJ2-4; v_gene: TRBV5-4; CDR3aa: CASSLDLRRNIQYF; CDR3nt: TGTGCCAGCAGCTTGGACTTAAGGAGGAACATTCAGTACTTC
abundance: few; d_gene: NA; j_gene: TRBJ2-7; v_gene: TRBV14; CDR3aa: CASSHWGTYEQYF; CDR3nt: TGTGCCAGCAGCCACTGGGGCACCTACGAGCAGTACTTC
abundance: NA; d_gene: TRBD2; j_gene: TRBJ2-7; v_gene: TRBV9; CDR3aa: CASSPETSGASYEQYF; CDR3nt: TGTGCCAGCAGCCCAGAGACTAGCGGGGCCTCCTACGAGCAGTACTTC
abundance: NA; d_gene: NA; j_gene: TRBJ2-6; v_gene: TRBV5-8; CDR3aa: CASSPQDGRGVLTF; CDR3nt: TGTGCCAGCAGCCCCCAGGACGGTCGCGGGGTCCTGACTTTC
abundance: NA; d_gene: NA; j_gene: TRBJ2-5; v_gene: TRBV19; CDR3aa: CASSIVAGHQETQYF; CDR3nt: TGTGCCAGTAGTATTGTCGCGGGGCACCAAGAGACCCAGTACTTC
abundance: few; d_gene: NA; j_gene: TRBJ2-3; v_gene: TRBV4-1; CDR3aa: CASSQVLIAGDTQYF; CDR3nt: TGCGCCAGCAGCCAAGTCCTAATAGCTGGGGATACGCAGTATTTT
abundance: NA; d_gene: TRBD1; j_gene: TRBJ1-1; v_gene: TRBV10-2; CDR3aa: CASRWDRGTEAFF; CDR3nt: TGCGCCAGCAGGTGGGACAGGGGCACTGAAGCTTTCTTT
abundance: NA; d_gene: TRBD1; j_gene: TRBJ1-2; v_gene: TRBV19; CDR3aa: CASSRSGTGRYGYTF; CDR3nt: TGTGCCAGTAGTCGGTCAGGGACAGGACGTTATGGCTACACCTTC
abundance: NA; d_gene: TRBD1; j_gene: TRBJ1-2; v_gene: TRBV6-5; CDR3aa: CASSLQGANYGYTF; CDR3nt: TGTGCCAGCAGTTTACAGGGGGCAAACTATGGCTACACCTTC
abundance: NA; d_gene: NA; j_gene: TRBJ1-5; v_gene: TRBV13; CDR3aa: CASSEGEYQPQHF; CDR3nt: TGTGCCAGCAGCGAGGGGGAGTATCAGCCCCAGCATTTT
abundance: NA; d_gene: NA; j_gene: TRBJ1-1; v_gene: TRBV10-1; CDR3aa: CASSEAGSTEAFF; CDR3nt: TGCGCCAGCAGTGAAGCTGGTTCCACTGAAGCTTTCTTT